This T cell receptor beta chain was identified in a study of beta chain features in type 1 diabetes. Study outcomes and limitations: Patients with type 1 diabetes carried fewer insertions and had more deletions at their VDJ junctions.

Sequencing targeted expressed TCRB transcripts, as all isolated RNA had been reverse transcribed. Sequencing was performed with immunoSEQ multiplex PCR; in TCRdb, only in-frame clones are kept and a portion is missing. Here the sample spans under 250,000 clones, about 26% being singletons. The germline V gene has CDR1 SQVTM and CDR2 ANQGSEA. Germline trimming cut 2 bases from V and 2 bases from J; bases unmatched to any gene: 5. There are 15 residues in the CDR3. Worth noting for this clone: Its antigen is currently unknown. Other DNA sequences in the sample encode the same CDR3.

Sample: central memory CD4+ T cells from blood. This receptor was identified in a young man in good health. This sequence joins TRBV29-1 and TRBJ2-1, with TRBD1 matching 8 bases. The CDR3 nucleotides are TGCAGCGTTGAAAAACAGGGGGGCCCCTACAATGAGCAGTTCTTC. Its protein product is CSVEKQGGPYNEQFF.